The 10 T cell receptor beta chains presented below share a single source sample, sequenced in a study of response to subunit inactivated influenza vaccine. MiXCR, applied by TCRdb to the RT-PCR reads, yields one record per CDR3 protein. The sample holds 280,000 or so distinct CDR3 sequences, roughly a fifth seen once. The sequencing used PBMCs from blood, collected about 20 months after vaccination. Every receptor here comes from a man in his fifties or sixties who received an inactivated influenza vaccine.

In this sample, this clonotype turned up a few times. This sequence joins TRBV18 and TRBJ1-1, with TRBD1 matching over 8 bases. V lost 2 bases, J lost 0 bases, and 8 bases stayed unmatched. The CDR3 consists of 17 residues. Germline V gene sequence: CDR1 KGHSH, CDR2 LQKENI. The CDR3 region has the DNA TGTGCCAGCTCACCATTGACTAGGACAGGGTTGAACACTGAAGCTTTCTTT. Protein product: CASSPLTRTGLNTEAFF.

The V call is TRBV7-3, the J call TRBJ1-6; 11 bases line up with TRBD1. This CDR3 contains 16 residues. Germline V lookup: CDR1 SGHTA, CDR2 FQGTGA. V shed 2 bases, J shed 9 bases, and the junction held 6 bases outside the gene matches. CDR3 nucleotide sequence: TGTGCCAGCAGCTTATTTGGACAGGGGGCAGGTTCACCCCTCCACTTT. Translation gives CASSLFGQGAGSPLHF.

The chain combines TRBV7-2 with TRBJ1-5; TRBD1 agrees at 10 bases. The CDR3 consists of 15 residues. CDR1 and CDR2 (germline): SGHTA, FQGNSA. Trimming cost V 5 bases and J 6 bases; bases outside gene matches: 7. The CDR3 DNA reads TGTGCCAGCAGCCTGATCGGGGACAGGGGTCAGCCCCAGCATTTT. Amino acid sequence: CASSLIGDRGQPQHF.

The chain is built from TRBV4-2 and TRBJ2-5, with 12 bases matching TRBD1. This CDR3 contains 16 residues. Germline V gene data show CDR1 as LGHNA and CDR2 as YNFKEQ. V shed 1 base, J shed 3 bases, and the junction held 3 bases outside the gene matches. The chain's CDR3 is CASSQGGTGGKETQYF. CDR3 nucleotides: TGTGCCAGCAGCCAAGGCGGGACAGGGGGCAAAGAGACCCAGTACTTC.

The chain links TRBV6-2 or TRBV6-3 to TRBJ2-2; no definite D call. Germline values: CDR1 MNHEY, CDR2 SVGEGT. V lost 2 bases, J lost 7 bases, and 5 bases lay in between. This CDR3 spans 12 amino acids. The CDR3 here is CASSYEVGELFF. The CDR3 coding sequence is TGTGCCAGCAGTTACGAGGTCGGGGAGCTGTTTTTT.

This clonotype appeared a few times. The chain employs TRBV4-2 and TRBJ1-2; no reliable D call. Germline loops: CDR1 LGHNA, CDR2 YNFKEQ. The length of the CDR3 is 15 residues. Deletions cut 2 bases from V and 1 base from J, with 11 bases between. The CDR3 region is CASSQSAGVNYGYTF. CDR3 nucleotide sequence: TGTGCCAGCAGCCAATCGGCAGGTGTTAACTATGGCTACACCTTC.

V usage is TRBV5-6 and J usage is TRBJ1-5; the match to TRBD1 covers 9 bases. Trimming at V came to 4 bases and at J to 6 bases, leaving 5 bases not matched to a gene. Germline V gene data show CDR1 as SGHDT and CDR2 as YYEEEE. CDR3 size: 14 residues. Here the CDR3 DNA reads TGTGCCAGCAGCGGGGACAGGGCCGTTCAGCCCCAGCATTTT. Translated: CASSGDRAVQPQHF.

This clonotype has at least ten counts. The chain's CDR3 is CASSLEPVYTF. Written as DNA, the CDR3 is TGTGCCAGCAGTTTAGAACCCGTTTACACCTTC. The chain combines TRBV12-3 or TRBV12-4 with TRBJ1-2; D is undetermined. The V end was cut by 1 base, the J end by 11 bases, with 8 bases between. This CDR3 spans 11 amino acids.

This clonotype was counted between two and nine times. The V and J genes are TRBV5-1 and TRBJ1-1, with D possibly matching TRBD1 (5 bases). CDR3 length: 15 residues. V was cut by 0 bases and J by 2 bases, with 11 bases left in between. The germline CDR1 and CDR2 sequences are SGHRS and YFSETQ. CDR3 sequence (DNA): TGCGCCAGCAGCTTGGGTGGCAGGGTAAACACTGAAGCTTTCTTT. This translates into CASSLGGRVNTEAFF.

This chain links TRBV6-2 or TRBV6-3 with TRBJ2-4, with 7 bases that match TRBD2. This CDR3 region has 15 residues. The trim removed 2 bases at V and 7 bases at J, leaving 8 bases unmatched. Per germline, CDR1 MNHEY and CDR2 SVGEGT. The CDR3 loop is CASSYGGRETNIQYF. The CDR3 bases are TGTGCCAGCAGTTACGGCGGGCGGGAGACTAACATTCAGTACTTC.